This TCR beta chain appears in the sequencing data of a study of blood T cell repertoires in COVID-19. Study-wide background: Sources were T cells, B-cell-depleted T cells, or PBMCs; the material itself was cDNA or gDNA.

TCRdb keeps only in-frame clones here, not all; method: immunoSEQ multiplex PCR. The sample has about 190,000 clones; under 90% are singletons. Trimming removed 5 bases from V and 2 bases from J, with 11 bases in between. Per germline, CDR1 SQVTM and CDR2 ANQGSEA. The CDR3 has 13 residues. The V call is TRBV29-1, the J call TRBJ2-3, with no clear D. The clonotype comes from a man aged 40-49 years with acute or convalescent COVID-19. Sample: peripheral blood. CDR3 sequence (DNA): TGCAGCGTTAGTGGGCGTTTCACAGATACGCAGTATTTT. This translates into CSVSGRFTDTQYF.